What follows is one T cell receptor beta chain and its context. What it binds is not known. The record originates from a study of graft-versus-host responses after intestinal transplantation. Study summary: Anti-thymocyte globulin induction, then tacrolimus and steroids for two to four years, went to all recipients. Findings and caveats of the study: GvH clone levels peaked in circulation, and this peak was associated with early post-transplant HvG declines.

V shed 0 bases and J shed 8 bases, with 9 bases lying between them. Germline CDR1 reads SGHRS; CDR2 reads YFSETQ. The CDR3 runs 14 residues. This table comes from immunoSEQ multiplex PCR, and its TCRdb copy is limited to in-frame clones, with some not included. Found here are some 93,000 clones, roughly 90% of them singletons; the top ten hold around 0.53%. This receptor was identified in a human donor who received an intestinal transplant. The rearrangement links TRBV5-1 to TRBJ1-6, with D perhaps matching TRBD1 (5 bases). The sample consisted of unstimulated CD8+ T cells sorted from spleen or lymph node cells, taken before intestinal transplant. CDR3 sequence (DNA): TGCGCCAGCAGCTTGGAGGCAGGGTATTCACCCCTCCACTTT. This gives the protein CASSLEAGYSPLHF.